These 23 T cell receptor beta chains were sequenced from one sample in a study of blood T cells in healthy people across ages. A second PCR of roughly 7 to 11 cycles used a sample-barcoded 5' primer and a J-beta primer mix. TCRdb independently ran MiXCR on the 5' RACE reads; one entry per CDR3 protein. The repertoire holds 1.5 million to 2 million distinct CDR3 sequences, with about two fifths as singletons. Sequenced material: blood. Receptor source: a human donor in good health.

The chain employs TRBV7-3 and TRBJ1-3; D remains ambiguous. This CDR3 has 16 residues. Per germline, CDR1 SGHTA and CDR2 FQGTGA. Trimming removed 0 bases at V and 0 bases at J, with 9 bases between. The CDR3 bases are TGTGCCAGCAGCTTAACCCCCCAAGGCTCTGGAAACACCATATATTTT. It translates to CASSLTPQGSGNTIYF.

The table lists this clonotype with a count of one. The chain links TRBV24-1 to TRBJ2-3, with 12 positions matching TRBD2. The germline V gene encodes CDR1 KGHDR and CDR2 SFDVKD. J lost 4 bases, V lost 0 bases, and 4 bases had no gene match. This CDR3 is built from 17 residues. The CDR3 loop reads CATSDLPSGGGPDTQYF. CDR3 in DNA: TGTGCCACCAGTGATTTGCCTAGCGGGGGGGGCCCAGATACGCAGTATTTT.

Comments on this clonotype: A much larger clone sits a single nucleotide away, making a read error possible. Here the CDR3 reads CASSFSVGTQYF. CDR3 nucleotide sequence: TGTGCCAGCAGTTTTTCCGTAGGGACCCAGTACTTC. The V call is TRBV28, the J call TRBJ2-5; D uncertain. Germline V gene data show CDR1 as MDHEN and CDR2 as SYDVKM. V lost 3 bases and J 7 bases, leaving 9 bases between the germline ends. The CDR3 consists of 12 residues.

This clonotype was picked up many times. The chain's CDR3 is CASSQDNQETQYF. The CDR3 nucleotides are TGTGCCAGCAGCCAAGACAATCAAGAGACCCAGTACTTC. The rearrangement joins TRBV4-2 to TRBJ2-5, with unresolved D. Trimming took 0 bases from V and 2 from J, leaving 4 bases between them. Germline V gene data show CDR1 as LGHNA and CDR2 as YNFKEQ. The CDR3 spans 13 residues.

The chain joins TRBV5-1 to TRBJ2-4, with D perhaps TRBD1 (6 bases). The end of the DNA fits TRBJ2-7 better, so the J call may be wrong. The CDR3 extends over 14 amino acids. The germline V gene encodes CDR1 SGHRS and CDR2 YFSETQ. The CDR3 spells CASSWTTGTYEQYF. CDR3 in DNA: TGCGCCAGCAGCTGGACGACAGGAACCTACGAGCAGTACTTC.

This clonotype came up a few times. J is TRBJ1-6 and V is TRBV6-4, with a possible D match to TRBD1 (5 bases). This CDR3 has 15 residues. V lost 4 bases, J lost 7 bases, and 14 bases lay in between. Germline values: CDR1 MRHNA, CDR2 SNTAGT. The CDR3 DNA reads as TGTGCCAGCAGTGTTGAGTCGGGGGTCAATTCACCCCTCCACTTT. As protein: CASSVESGVNSPLHF.

V and J are TRBV5-1 and TRBJ2-5; D gene ambiguous. The germline V gene encodes CDR1 SGHRS and CDR2 YFSETQ. V lost 0 bases and J lost 2, with 11 bases in between. There are 15 residues in the CDR3. This CDR3 is CASSLGSSQQETQYF. CDR3 sequence (DNA): TGCGCCAGCAGCTTGGGAAGCAGCCAGCAAGAGACCCAGTACTTC.

The chain has TRBV6-6 and TRBJ2-7; 7 nucleotides agree with TRBD1. The CDR3 spans 14 residues. CDR1 is MNHNY and CDR2 is SVGAGI in the germline V gene (reference sequence). Trimming at V came to 6 bases and at J to 2 bases, leaving 7 bases not matched to a gene. The DNA of the CDR3 is TGTGCCAGCAGGACTCTGACAGGGACCTACGAGCAGTACTTC. It translates to CASRTLTGTYEQYF.

This clonotype was picked up one time. The rearrangement uses TRBV29-1 and TRBJ2-1; 10 nucleotides align to TRBD1. This CDR3 has 17 amino acids. Germline V CDR1 and CDR2: SQVTM, ANQGSEA. V lost 6 bases to trimming and J lost 5 bases; unmatched junction nucleotides: 16. The CDR3 is CSVRMTGGMGYDNEQFF. DNA of the CDR3: TGCAGCGTGAGGATGACAGGGGGCATGGGATACGACAATGAGCAGTTCTTC.

The chain employs TRBV5-1 and TRBJ2-1; the match to TRBD1 covers 8 bases. There are 13 residues in the CDR3. Germline values: CDR1 SGHRS, CDR2 YFSETQ. V lost 4 bases to trimming and J lost 7 bases; unmatched junction nucleotides: 4. The CDR3 reads CASSDYRGNEQFF. CDR3 DNA sequence: TGCGCCAGCAGCGACTACAGGGGGAATGAGCAGTTCTTC.

This sequence joins TRBV3-1 and TRBJ2-4, with TRBD2 identical over 9 bases. Germline V gene sequence: CDR1 LGHDT, CDR2 YNNKEL (reference sequence). The CDR3 is 16 residues long. Trimming cost V 4 bases and J 0 bases; bases outside gene matches: 4. CDR3 sequence (DNA): TGTGCCAGCAGCCCCTTAGCGGGGGTAGCCAAAAACATTCAGTACTTC. Amino acid sequence: CASSPLAGVAKNIQYF.

This clonotype was seen a handful of times. The CDR3 nucleotides read TGTGCCAGCAGCCCCGGACTAGAGAGCACAGATACGCAGTATTTT. Translating it yields CASSPGLESTDTQYF. V usage is TRBV6-6 and J usage is TRBJ2-3; 7 bases line up with TRBD2. Trimming took 6 bases from V and 0 from J; bases not matched to a gene: 6. The CDR3 runs 15 residues. Germline V gene data show CDR1 as MNHNY and CDR2 as SVGAGI (reference sequence).

J is TRBJ1-6 and V is TRBV20-1; D gene unclear. This CDR3 is 15 amino acids long. Per the germline V gene, CDR1 is DFQATT and CDR2 is SNEGSKA (reference sequence). With 3 bases removed from V and 7 bases from J, the gap between germline ends came to 16 bases. CDR3 coding DNA: TGCAGTGCTAGGGGATATGGACGGACGAATTCACCCCTCCACTTT. Translation: CSARGYGRTNSPLHF.

Only a few counts were recorded for this clonotype. The chain has TRBV7-2 and TRBJ1-3, with D perhaps TRBD1 (5 bases). Trimming stripped 5 bases from V and 0 bases from J, with 11 bases between. Germline V gene data show CDR1 as SGHTA and CDR2 as FQGNSA. This CDR3 contains 15 residues. The CDR3 reads CASSEQAPSGNTIYF. CDR3 nucleotides: TGTGCCAGCAGCGAACAGGCCCCCTCTGGAAACACCATATATTTT. Full variable domain (rest looked up from reference TRBV7-2 and TRBJ1-3): GAGVSQSPSNKVTEKGKDVELRCDPISGHTALYWYRQSLGQGLEFLIYFQGNSAPDKSGLPSDRFSAERTGGSVSTLTIQRTQQEDSAVYLCASSEQAPSGNTIYFGEGSWLTVV.

This clonotype has only a few counts. This sequence joins TRBV24-1 and TRBJ2-5; possibly TRBD2 for D (5 bases). Germline CDR1 reads KGHDR; CDR2 reads SFDVKD. Trimming removed 5 bases from V and 7 bases from J, with 7 bases in between. The CDR3 loop spans 11 amino acids. CDR3 sequence (DNA): TGTGCCACCAGTGCTCGGGGGACCCAGTACTTC. Protein: CATSARGTQYF.

In nucleotides, the CDR3 is TGTGCCAGCAGCCCGAGGGACGGGGGAGGCACAGATACGCAGTATTTT. Translating it yields CASSPRDGGGTDTQYF. The gene calls are TRBV4-2 and TRBJ2-3; TRBD2 might be the D (6 bases). The CDR3 runs 16 residues. Germline V gene sequence: CDR1 LGHNA, CDR2 YNFKEQ. V lost 4 bases and J lost 1, with 15 bases in between.

The chain combines TRBV6-2 or TRBV6-3 with TRBJ2-7; TRBD2 is a possible D gene (5 bases). Germline V gene lookup returns CDR1 MNHEY and CDR2 SVGEGT. Trimming pared 2 bases from V and 5 bases from J, leaving 16 bases between. This CDR3 has 15 residues. The CDR3 DNA sequence: TGTGCCAGCAGTTACGGTAGGGAGCCTAGGGACGAGCAGTACTTC. Translation gives CASSYGREPRDEQYF.

This chain connects TRBV28 to TRBJ2-3; D could derive from TRBD1 or TRBD2 (5 bases each). Trimming pared 3 bases from V and 2 bases from J, leaving 9 bases between. CDR1 and CDR2 from the germline V gene are MDHEN and SYDVKM. The CDR3 runs to 14 residues. CDR3: CASSLNGATDTQYF. The CDR3 nucleotides are TGTGCCAGCAGTTTGAACGGGGCCACAGATACGCAGTATTTT.

The gene calls are TRBV2 and TRBJ1-1; D is perhaps TRBD1 (6 bases). Per the germline V gene, CDR1 is SNHLY and CDR2 is FYNNEI. The CDR3 loop spans 15 amino acids. V lost 1 base and J 5 bases, leaving 14 bases between the germline ends. CDR3 amino acids: CASSEVGGGGTEAFF. DNA for the CDR3: TGTGCCAGCAGTGAAGTAGGGGGTGGAGGGACTGAAGCTTTCTTT.

The J gene is TRBJ2-1, the V gene TRBV7-8; 7 positions agree with TRBD2. The CDR3 runs 17 residues. V was pared by 7 bases and J by 4 bases, with 16 bases of the junction left unmatched. In germline, CDR1 is SGHVS, CDR2 FQNEAQ. The CDR3 DNA follows: TGTGCCAGCATTCCCCACGCTACTAGCGAACGATACAATGAGCAGTTCTTC. Protein: CASIPHATSERYNEQFF.

This clonotype was seen just once. The CDR3 is CAWILSYNEQFF. The CDR3 DNA reads TGTGCCTGGATACTCTCCTACAATGAGCAGTTCTTC. The rearrangement joins TRBV30 to TRBJ2-1; the D is unclear. The CDR3 sequence is 12 residues long. Trimming removed 4 bases from V and 0 bases from J, with 4 bases in between. Germline V gene data show CDR1 as GTSNPN and CDR2 as SVGIG (reference sequence).

This sequence joins TRBV20-1 and TRBJ1-2; TRBD1 is a possible D gene (6 bases). Trimming removed 6 bases from V and 4 bases from J, with 15 bases in between. Germline values: CDR1 DFQATT, CDR2 SNEGSKA (reference sequence). CDR3 length: 13 residues. CDR3 sequence reads: CSADSGTPYGYTF. In DNA form, the CDR3 reads TGCAGTGCCGACTCCGGGACACCCTATGGCTACACCTTC.

This chain uses TRBV7-6 with TRBJ2-5, with TRBD2 as a possible D gene (5 bases). The J call may not be correct, given that the DNA end is closer to TRBJ2-7. The germline V gene has CDR1 SGHVS and CDR2 FNYEAQ. The CDR3 totals 16 residues. CDR3 sequence: CASSASGGETPLEQYF. The CDR3 DNA is TGTGCCAGCAGCGCCAGCGGAGGTGAAACACCCCTCGAGCAGTACTTC.